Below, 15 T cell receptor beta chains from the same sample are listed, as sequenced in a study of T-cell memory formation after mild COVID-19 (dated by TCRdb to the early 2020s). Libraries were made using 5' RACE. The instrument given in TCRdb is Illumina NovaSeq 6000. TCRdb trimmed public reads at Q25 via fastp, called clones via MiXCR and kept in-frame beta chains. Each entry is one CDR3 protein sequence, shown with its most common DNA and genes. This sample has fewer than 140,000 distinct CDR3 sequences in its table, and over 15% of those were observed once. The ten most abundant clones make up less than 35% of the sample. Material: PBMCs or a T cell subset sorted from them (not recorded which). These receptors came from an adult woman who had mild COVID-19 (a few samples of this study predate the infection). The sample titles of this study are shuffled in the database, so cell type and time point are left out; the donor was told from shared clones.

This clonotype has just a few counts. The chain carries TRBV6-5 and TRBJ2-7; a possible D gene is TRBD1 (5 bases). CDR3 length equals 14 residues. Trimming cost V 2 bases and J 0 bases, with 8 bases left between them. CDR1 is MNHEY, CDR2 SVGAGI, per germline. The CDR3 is CASSYGAYSYEQYF. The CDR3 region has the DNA TGTGCCAGCAGTTACGGGGCTTACTCCTACGAGCAGTACTTC.

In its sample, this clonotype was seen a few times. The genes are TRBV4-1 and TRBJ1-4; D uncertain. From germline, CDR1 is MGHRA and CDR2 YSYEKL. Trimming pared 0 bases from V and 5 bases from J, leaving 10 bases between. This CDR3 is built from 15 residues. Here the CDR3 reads CASSQDRQPNEKLFF. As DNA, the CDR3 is TGCGCCAGCAGCCAAGATCGGCAGCCAAATGAAAAACTGTTTTTT.

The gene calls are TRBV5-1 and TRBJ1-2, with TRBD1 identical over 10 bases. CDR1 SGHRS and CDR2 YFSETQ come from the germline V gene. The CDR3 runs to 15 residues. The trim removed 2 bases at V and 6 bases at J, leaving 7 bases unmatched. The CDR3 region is CASSFRDRGLDGYTF. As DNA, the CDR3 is TGCGCCAGCAGCTTTCGGGACAGGGGATTGGATGGCTACACCTTC.

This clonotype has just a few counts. CDR3 residues: CASNAGGDNEQFF. The CDR3 nucleotides are TGTGCCAGCAATGCGGGGGGGGACAATGAGCAGTTCTTC. The V call is TRBV6-2 or TRBV6-3, the J call TRBJ2-1; 9 bases agree with TRBD2. V was clipped by 7 bases and J by 5 bases; unmatched bases: 3. Germline V gives CDR1 MNHEY, CDR2 SVGEGT. CDR3 length equals 13 residues.

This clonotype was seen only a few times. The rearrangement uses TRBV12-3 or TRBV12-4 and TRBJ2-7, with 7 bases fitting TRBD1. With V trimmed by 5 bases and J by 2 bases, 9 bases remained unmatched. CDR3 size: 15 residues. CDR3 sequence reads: CASSPVDRPTYEQYF. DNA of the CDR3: TGTGCCAGCAGTCCCGTGGACAGGCCGACCTACGAGCAGTACTTC.

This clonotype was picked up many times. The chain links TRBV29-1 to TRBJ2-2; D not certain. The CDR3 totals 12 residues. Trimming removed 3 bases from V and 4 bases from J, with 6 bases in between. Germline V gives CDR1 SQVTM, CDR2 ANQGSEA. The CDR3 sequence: CSVDKGTGELFF. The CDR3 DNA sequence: TGCAGCGTTGATAAGGGCACCGGGGAGCTGTTTTTT.

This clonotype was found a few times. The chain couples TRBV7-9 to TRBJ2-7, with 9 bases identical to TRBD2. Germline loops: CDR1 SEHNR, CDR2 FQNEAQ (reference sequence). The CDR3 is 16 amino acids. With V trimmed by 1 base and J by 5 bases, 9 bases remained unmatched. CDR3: CASSLVSAGGPDEQYF. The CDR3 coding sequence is TGTGCCAGCAGCTTAGTATCGGCGGGAGGGCCAGACGAGCAGTACTTC.

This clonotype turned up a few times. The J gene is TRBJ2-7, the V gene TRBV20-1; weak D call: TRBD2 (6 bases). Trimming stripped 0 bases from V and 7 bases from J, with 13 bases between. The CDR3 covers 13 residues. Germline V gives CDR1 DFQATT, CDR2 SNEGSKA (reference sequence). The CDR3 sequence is CSARDFQGGEQYF. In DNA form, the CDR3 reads TGCAGTGCTAGAGATTTCCAGGGAGGTGAGCAGTACTTC.

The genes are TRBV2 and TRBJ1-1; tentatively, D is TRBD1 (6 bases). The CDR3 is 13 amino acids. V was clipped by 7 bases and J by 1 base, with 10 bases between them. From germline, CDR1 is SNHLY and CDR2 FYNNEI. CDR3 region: CASTTRGNTEAFF. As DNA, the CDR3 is TGTGCCAGCACCACCAGGGGGAACACTGAAGCTTTCTTT.

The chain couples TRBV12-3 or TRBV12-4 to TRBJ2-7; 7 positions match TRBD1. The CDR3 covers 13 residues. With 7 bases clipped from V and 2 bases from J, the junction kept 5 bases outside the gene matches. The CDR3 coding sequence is TGTGCCAGCACTGACAGGGACCCCTACGAGCAGTACTTC. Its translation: CASTDRDPYEQYF.

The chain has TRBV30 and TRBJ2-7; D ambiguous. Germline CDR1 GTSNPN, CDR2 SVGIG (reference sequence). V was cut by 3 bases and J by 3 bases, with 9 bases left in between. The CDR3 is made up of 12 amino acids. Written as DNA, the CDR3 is TGTGCCTGGAGCGGTCCAGGCTACGAGCAGTACTTC. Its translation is CAWSGPGYEQYF.

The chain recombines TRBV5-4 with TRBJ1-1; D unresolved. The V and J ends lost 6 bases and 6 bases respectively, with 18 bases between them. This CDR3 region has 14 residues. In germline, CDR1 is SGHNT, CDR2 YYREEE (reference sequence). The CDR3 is CASTYPLGASEAFF. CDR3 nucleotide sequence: TGTGCCAGCACCTACCCTCTGGGTGCTTCTGAAGCTTTCTTT.

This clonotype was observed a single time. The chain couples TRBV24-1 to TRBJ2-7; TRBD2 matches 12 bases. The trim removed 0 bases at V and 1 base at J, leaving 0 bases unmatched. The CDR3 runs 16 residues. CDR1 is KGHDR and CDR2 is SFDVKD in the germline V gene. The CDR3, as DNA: TGTGCCACCAGTGATTTGGGGACTAGCGGGTCCTACGAGCAGTACTTC. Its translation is CATSDLGTSGSYEQYF.

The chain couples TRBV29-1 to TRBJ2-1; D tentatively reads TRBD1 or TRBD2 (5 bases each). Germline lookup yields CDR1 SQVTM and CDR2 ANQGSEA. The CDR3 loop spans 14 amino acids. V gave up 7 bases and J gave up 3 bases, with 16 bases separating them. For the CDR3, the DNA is TGCAGCGGATCCCTGGGGGTAGTCTACAATGAGCAGTTCTTC. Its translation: CSGSLGVVYNEQFF.

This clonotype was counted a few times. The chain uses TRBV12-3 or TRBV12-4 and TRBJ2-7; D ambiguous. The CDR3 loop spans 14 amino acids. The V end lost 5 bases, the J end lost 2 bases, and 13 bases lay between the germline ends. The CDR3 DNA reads TGTGCCAGCAGTCTCTTTGGTGGGACCTACGAGCAGTACTTC. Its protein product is CASSLFGGTYEQYF.